This T cell receptor beta chain stems from a study of blood T cell repertoires in COVID-19. Study context: From the United States, Italy and Spain came samples of acute and convalescent COVID-19. Sources were T cells, B-cell-depleted T cells, or PBMCs; the material itself was cDNA or gDNA.

Original analysis: From reference gene primer amplification, estimates of nucleated cell counts were derived. Clones were sequenced by immunoSEQ multiplex PCR, and TCRdb holds only the in-frame ones, with some missing. V, J and clone size derive from that table, while D and trimming were established from the DNA sequence. The table has 150,000 to 200,000 clones, approximately 86% seen once. The sample consisted of peripheral blood. The sequence derives from a woman older than 75 in a cohort sampled during active or convalescent COVID-19.

CDR3 protein: CASSPRRAEAFF. The CDR3 nucleotides are TGTGCCAGCTCACCCCGGAGGGCTGAAGCTTTCTTT. The chain carries TRBV18 and TRBJ1-1; D is ambiguous. The length of the CDR3 is 12 residues. Between the trimmed V and J ends, which lost 3 bases and 6 bases, there was a span of 8 bases. Germline assignment: CDR1 KGHSH and CDR2 LQKENI.